These T cell receptor beta chains were read from a single sample in a study of T cells in Graves' hyperthyroidism and ophthalmopathy. MiXCR was run by TCRdb on the multiplex PCR reads, yielding one entry per CDR3 protein. The sample carries hundreds of thousands of distinct CDR3 sequences, roughly 14% recorded once. Source material: blood. The receptor set was obtained from a man younger than 35 with Graves' ophthalmopathy. Both conserved end residues are part of each CDR3. The D gene is left open where the match is weak. Expanded clones get a size class; other rows say once, few or many, or leave the size out.

v_call	j_call	clone_size	d_call	cdr3_aa	cdr3_nt
TRBV10-3	TRBJ1-2	NA	NA	CAISESLGSNYGYTF	TGTGCCATCAGTGAGTCTTTGGGGTCGAACTATGGCTACACCTTC
TRBV10-1	TRBJ2-1	many	NA	CASSEYRTSSYNEQFF	TGCGCCAGCAGTGAGTATAGGACAAGCTCCTACAATGAGCAGTTCTTC
TRBV5-6	TRBJ2-3	NA	NA	CASRKEARPDTQYF	TGTGCCAGCAGAAAGGAAGCGAGGCCAGATACGCAGTATTTT
TRBV5-1	TRBJ2-3	many	TRBD1	CASSTRQGSTDTQYF	TGCGCCAGCAGCACCCGACAGGGTAGCACAGATACGCAGTATTTT
TRBV9	TRBJ1-1	many	NA	CASSLGGLTTEAFF	TGTGCCAGCAGCCTAGGTGGCCTGACCACTGAAGCTTTCTTT
TRBV7-9	TRBJ2-5	many	NA	CASSSYTGSSEWETQYF	TGTGCCAGCAGCTCCTACACAGGCTCTAGCGAGTGGGAGACCCAGTACTTC
TRBV19	TRBJ2-7	NA	TRBD2	CASRTTSGPHEQYF	TGTGCCAGTAGGACGACTAGCGGGCCCCACGAGCAGTACTTC
TRBV5-6	TRBJ1-4	few	NA	CASSWKLKSGEKLFF	TGTGCCAGCAGCTGGAAACTCAAAAGTGGTGAAAAACTGTTTTTT
TRBV5-6	TRBJ1-1	many	NA	CASSARGYTEAFF	TGTGCCAGCAGCGCTCGGGGGTACACTGAAGCTTTCTTT
TRBV20-1	TRBJ1-2	many	NA	CSAKTPWNGYTF	TGCAGTGCAAAGACGCCCTGGAACGGCTACACCTTC
TRBV19	TRBJ2-2	NA	TRBD2	CASSIVGGGTGELFF	TGTGCCAGTAGTATAGTTGGCGGGGGCACCGGGGAGCTGTTTTTT
TRBV11-2	TRBJ2-2	many	NA	CASSLGYTGELFF	TGTGCCAGCAGCTTGGGTTACACCGGGGAGCTGTTTTTT
TRBV3-1	TRBJ1-5	few	TRBD1	CASSLDREGQPQHF	TGTGCCAGCAGCCTGGACAGGGAGGGACAGCCCCAGCATTTT
TRBV7-7	TRBJ2-2	many	NA	CASSPAAVLGTGELFF	TGTGCTAGCAGCCCAGCAGCCGTCCTGGGCACCGGGGAGCTGTTTTTT
TRBV7-2	TRBJ2-7	many	NA	CASSLAAGAYVRYEQYF	TGTGCCAGCAGCTTAGCGGCAGGGGCGTACGTAAGGTACGAGCAGTACTTC
TRBV11-2	TRBJ2-2	many	NA	CASSPLTGNTGELFF	TGTGCCAGCAGCCCCTTGACGGGAAACACCGGGGAGCTGTTTTTT
TRBV20-1	TRBJ2-1	many	NA	CSARDYSRAYNEQFF	TGCAGTGCTAGAGATTATAGCAGGGCCTACAATGAGCAGTTCTTC
TRBV2	TRBJ2-1	many	NA	CASTEDRGSYNEQFF	TGTGCCAGCACAGAGGACCGAGGGTCCTACAATGAGCAGTTCTTC
TRBV18	TRBJ2-7	NA	NA	CASSPPNRLEREQYF	TGTGCCAGCTCACCACCGAATCGGCTAGAACGGGAGCAGTACTTC
TRBV6-1	TRBJ2-1	many	NA	CASSVIAGIDEQFF	TGTGCCAGCAGTGTGATAGCCGGTATCGATGAGCAGTTCTTC
TRBV6-5	TRBJ1-2	many	NA	CASSYSEEASYGYTF	TGTGCCAGCAGTTACTCGGAGGAGGCTAGCTATGGCTACACCTTC
TRBV9	TRBJ1-1	few	NA	CASSEGVNTEAFF	TGTGCCAGCAGCGAGGGAGTTAACACTGAAGCTTTCTTT
TRBV4-1	TRBJ2-5	NA	TRBD2	CASSQSSGVTETQYF	TGCGCCAGCAGCCAATCTAGCGGGGTGACAGAGACCCAGTACTTC
TRBV2	TRBJ1-2	many	NA	CASSDRFDGYTF	TGTGCCAGCAGTGACCGTTTTGATGGCTACACCTTC
TRBV10-1	TRBJ2-2	few	TRBD2	CASSRGGRSGELFF	TGCGCCAGCTCTCGGGGCGGGAGGTCCGGGGAGCTGTTTTTT
TRBV5-1	TRBJ2-4	many	TRBD1	CASSLPPGTGAHIQYF	TGCGCCAGCAGCTTACCGCCCGGGACAGGGGCGCACATTCAGTACTTC
TRBV27	TRBJ2-1	many	TRBD2	CASSSGTSGINEQFF	TGTGCCAGCAGTTCCGGGACTAGCGGGATAAATGAGCAGTTCTTC
TRBV5-1	TRBJ2-2	NA	TRBD1	CASSTPGQGAIGELFF	TGCGCCAGCAGCACGCCTGGACAGGGGGCGATCGGGGAGCTGTTTTTT
TRBV7-6	TRBJ2-7	many	NA	CASSLTGHSYEQYF	TGTGCCAGCAGCTTAACAGGGCACTCCTACGAGCAGTACTTC
TRBV24-1	TRBJ2-1	many	TRBD1	CATSMPGQLKYNEQFF	TGTGCCACCAGTATGCCGGGACAGCTGAAATACAATGAGCAGTTCTTC
TRBV5-1	TRBJ1-2	many	NA	CASGRDADYGYTF	TGCGCCAGCGGCCGGGACGCAGACTATGGCTACACCTTC
TRBV19	TRBJ1-2	many	NA	CASSKGAILDYGYTF	TGTGCCAGTAGTAAAGGGGCCATATTGGACTATGGCTACACCTTC
TRBV10-2	TRBJ2-7	NA	TRBD2	CASRPGLAGIGEQYF	TGCGCCAGCAGACCGGGACTAGCGGGAATAGGCGAGCAGTACTTC
TRBV15	TRBJ2-5	NA	NA	CATSSPHQTGVTQYF	TGTGCCACCAGCAGCCCCCATCAGACCGGGGTGACCCAGTACTTC
TRBV6-1	TRBJ1-5	many	TRBD1	CASSEADREDQPQHF	TGTGCCAGCAGTGAAGCGGACAGGGAGGATCAGCCCCAGCATTTT
TRBV5-1	TRBJ1-6	many	TRBD1	CASSFSGGNSPLHF	TGCGCCAGCAGCTTCTCAGGGGGCAATTCACCCCTCCACTTT
TRBV18	TRBJ2-1	many	NA	CASSPPGGESYNEQFF	TGTGCCAGCTCACCACCGGGCGGGGAGAGTTACAATGAGCAGTTCTTC
TRBV6-5	TRBJ2-1	NA	NA	CASSYSPQNEQFF	TGTGCCAGCAGTTACTCCCCCCAGAATGAGCAGTTCTTC
TRBV6-2/TRBV6-3	TRBJ2-5	many	NA	CASSYPMEETQYF	TGTGCCAGCAGTTACCCTATGGAGGAGACCCAGTACTTC